This is a list of T cell receptor beta chains from one sample in a study of technical replicates of blood from a few donors. Sequencing was performed with immunoSEQ multiplex PCR; in TCRdb, only in-frame clones are kept and a portion is missing. The repertoire holds around 67,000 clones, with approximately 92% as singletons. The material sequenced was T cells isolated from PBMCs. These receptors were collected from a human donor in good health. CDR3s include the opening cysteine and the closing phenylalanine or tryptophan. The D gene is left open where the match is weak. Rows may omit the clone size; those that give it use once, few, many or a size class.

d_gene | j_gene | v_gene | abundance | CDR3aa | CDR3nt
- | TRBJ2-2 | TRBV6-1 | - | CASSEDYSFTGELFF | TGTGCCAGCAGTGAAGACTACTCCTTCACCGGGGAGCTGTTTTTT
TRBD1 | TRBJ2-7 | TRBV5-6 | - | CASSRDRGYEQYF | TGTGCCAGCAGCCGGGACAGGGGCTACGAGCAGTACTTC
- | TRBJ1-3 | TRBV27 | once | CASTDSSGNTIYF | TGTGCCAGCACCGATTCGAGTGGAAACACCATATATTTT
- | TRBJ2-1 | TRBV2 | - | CASREGTYNEQFF | TGTGCCAGCAGGGAGGGGACCTACAATGAGCAGTTCTTC
- | TRBJ2-2 | TRBV28 | once | CASRLDQRGTGELFF | TGTGCCAGCAGACTGGACCAGAGGGGGACCGGGGAGCTGTTTTTT
TRBD1 | TRBJ1-3 | TRBV7-2 | - | CASSRDRDTGNTIYF | TGTGCCAGCTCCCGGGACAGGGATACTGGAAACACCATATATTTT
- | TRBJ2-7 | TRBV7-2 | - | CASSFPHRPYEQYF | TGTGCCAGCAGCTTCCCCCACAGACCCTACGAGCAGTACTTC
TRBD1 | TRBJ1-1 | TRBV5-8 | - | CASSFSGQVKLGDTEAFF | TGTGCCAGCAGCTTTTCGGGACAGGTGAAACTTGGTGACACTGAAGCTTTCTTT
- | TRBJ2-4 | TRBV7-2 | - | CASTRFEAKNIQYF | TGTGCCAGCACCCGGTTCGAAGCCAAAAACATTCAGTACTTC
- | TRBJ1-3 | TRBV13 | - | CASSQPGGTGNTIYF | TGTGCCAGCAGCCAGCCGGGGGGAACAGGAAACACCATATATTTT
- | TRBJ1-1 | TRBV7-9 | once | CASSLLAGVNTEAFF | TGTGCCAGCAGCTTACTCGCGGGTGTGAACACTGAAGCTTTCTTT
TRBD1 | TRBJ2-1 | TRBV7-9 | - | CASSLGQNEQFF | TGTGCCAGCAGCTTGGGACAGAATGAGCAGTTCTTC
- | TRBJ2-7 | TRBV6-5 | few | CASSLETSSSYEQYF | TGTGCCAGCAGTTTGGAGACTTCCAGCTCCTACGAGCAGTACTTC
- | TRBJ1-1 | TRBV7-9 | once | CASSWEYGETEAFF | TGTGCCAGCAGCTGGGAGTACGGGGAGACTGAAGCTTTCTTT
- | TRBJ2-2 | TRBV30 | - | CAWSVRRTNTGELFF | TGTGCCTGGAGTGTACGGCGGACGAACACCGGGGAGCTGTTTTTT
- | TRBJ2-5 | TRBV15 | - | CATSRVGETQYF | TGTGCCACCAGCAGAGTCGGAGAGACCCAGTACTTC
TRBD2 | TRBJ2-5 | TRBV6-4 | - | CASSELAGETQYF | TGTGCCAGCAGTGAACTAGCGGGAGAGACCCAGTACTTC
TRBD1 | TRBJ1-1 | TRBV4-2 | once | CASSQGTGLTEAFF | TGTGCCAGCAGCCAGGGGACAGGTCTCACTGAAGCTTTCTTT
TRBD2 | TRBJ2-1 | TRBV27 | - | CASSFRRTSGRGGEQFF | TGTGCCAGCAGTTTCCGCCGGACTAGCGGGAGGGGAGGTGAGCAGTTCTTC
TRBD1 | TRBJ1-1 | TRBV2 | - | CASSGYRGGTEAFF | TGTGCCAGCAGTGGCTACAGGGGTGGCACTGAAGCTTTCTTT
TRBD1 | TRBJ2-3 | TRBV5-8 | - | CASKYRGTDTQYF | TGTGCCAGCAAATACAGGGGAACAGATACGCAGTATTTT
TRBD2 | TRBJ2-7 | TRBV5-4 | - | CASSFYSGSLSEQYF | TGTGCCAGCAGCTTCTATAGCGGGAGCCTAAGCGAGCAGTACTTC
- | TRBJ2-7 | TRBV27 | - | CASRTNRVNEQYF | TGTGCCAGCAGAACCAACAGGGTAAATGAGCAGTACTTC
TRBD2 | TRBJ2-1 | TRBV9 | - | CASSPRAGVNEQFF | TGTGCCAGCAGTCCAAGGGCGGGAGTGAATGAGCAGTTCTTC
- | TRBJ1-5 | TRBV2 | - | CASLLEGIGPQHF | TGTGCCAGCCTTTTGGAGGGCATTGGGCCCCAGCATTTT
- | TRBJ1-5 | TRBV30 | - | CAWSGRDNQPQHF | TGTGCCTGGAGTGGGCGGGACAATCAGCCCCAGCATTTT
- | TRBJ2-7 | TRBV5-1 | - | CASSPDTTTYEQYF | TGCGCCAGCAGCCCGGACACGACAACTTACGAGCAGTACTTC
- | TRBJ2-5 | TRBV4-3 | - | CASSQDLQTQYF | TGCGCCAGCAGCCAAGATCTCCAGACCCAGTACTTC
- | TRBJ2-7 | TRBV5-1 | - | CASSLWGGGRMTYEQYF | TGCGCCAGCTCGCTCTGGGGCGGTGGCAGGATGACCTACGAGCAGTACTTC
TRBD2 | TRBJ2-1 | TRBV7-6 | - | CASTDGLAGGREQFF | TGTGCCAGCACCGACGGGCTAGCGGGAGGGCGTGAGCAGTTCTTC
TRBD2 | TRBJ2-1 | TRBV29-1 | - | CSVATGGFNEQFF | TGCAGCGTTGCAACGGGAGGGTTCAATGAGCAGTTCTTC
TRBD2 | TRBJ2-1 | TRBV30 | - | CAWSVLGLATDEQFF | TGTGCCTGGAGTGTACTGGGACTAGCTACCGATGAGCAGTTCTTC
- | TRBJ2-7 | TRBV27 | - | CASSFSRVNYEQYF | TGTGCCAGCAGTTTTTCGCGGGTTAACTACGAGCAGTACTTC
TRBD1 | TRBJ1-4 | TRBV6-5 | - | CASRRDRTNEKLFF | TGTGCCAGCAGACGGGACAGAACCAATGAAAAACTGTTTTTT
- | TRBJ2-2 | TRBV6-1 | - | CASSEVGAGELFF | TGTGCCAGCAGTGAAGTCGGGGCCGGGGAGCTGTTTTTT
- | TRBJ2-5 | TRBV27 | - | CASSLRLGLSGETQYF | TGTGCCAGCAGTCTGCGGTTGGGACTCAGTGGAGAGACCCAGTACTTC
TRBD2 | TRBJ2-7 | TRBV6-1 | once | CASSALLAGVSEQYF | TGTGCCAGCAGTGCCCTCCTAGCGGGAGTTTCCGAGCAGTACTTC
- | TRBJ2-7 | TRBV6-5 | - | CASSPAAADYEQYF | TGTGCCAGCAGTCCCGCAGCCGCGGACTACGAGCAGTACTTC
- | TRBJ1-5 | TRBV28 | - | CASSLLMPPRPQHF | TGTGCCAGCAGTCTACTTATGCCCCCCCGGCCCCAGCATTTT
- | TRBJ2-5 | TRBV27 | - | CASSLRWGPETQYF | TGTGCCAGCAGTTTACGTTGGGGGCCAGAGACCCAGTACTTC
TRBD1 | TRBJ2-7 | TRBV11-2 | - | CASSLGTGQAFEQYF | TGTGCCAGCAGCTTGGGGACGGGACAGGCATTCGAGCAGTACTTC
- | TRBJ1-1 | TRBV5-1 | - | CASSSSQGNTEAFF | TGCGCCAGCAGCTCGTCACAGGGGAACACTGAAGCTTTCTTT